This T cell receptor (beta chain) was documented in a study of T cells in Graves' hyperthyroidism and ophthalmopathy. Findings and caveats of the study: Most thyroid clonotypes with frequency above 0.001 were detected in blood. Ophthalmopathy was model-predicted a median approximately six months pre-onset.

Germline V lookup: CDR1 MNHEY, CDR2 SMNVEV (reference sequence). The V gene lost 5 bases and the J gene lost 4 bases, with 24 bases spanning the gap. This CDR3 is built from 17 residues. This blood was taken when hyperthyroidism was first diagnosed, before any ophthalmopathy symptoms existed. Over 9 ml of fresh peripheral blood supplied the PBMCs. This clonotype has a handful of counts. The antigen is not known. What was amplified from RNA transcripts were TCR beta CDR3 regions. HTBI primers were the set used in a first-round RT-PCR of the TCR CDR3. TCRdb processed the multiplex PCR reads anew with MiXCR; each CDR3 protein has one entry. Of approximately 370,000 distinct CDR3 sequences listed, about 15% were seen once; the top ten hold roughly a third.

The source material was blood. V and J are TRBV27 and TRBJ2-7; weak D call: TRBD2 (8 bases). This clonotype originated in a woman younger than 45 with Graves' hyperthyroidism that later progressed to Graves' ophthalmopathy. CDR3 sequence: CASSIRGGDSRSYEQYF. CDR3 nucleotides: TGTGCCAGCAGTATACGGGGGGGGGACAGTCGATCTTACGAGCAGTACTTC.